This T cell receptor beta chain was documented in a study of T-cell reconstitution after alpha-beta-depleted transplantation in children. This clonotype occurred a few times. The antigen is unknown. Preparation of the TCRbeta library involved a method that used unique molecular identifiers. TCRdb re-analysed the PCR reads in MiXCR, keeping a single row per CDR3 protein. Among about 460,000 distinct CDR3 sequences listed, over 10% were seen once. Broader study findings: Hyperexpanded clones declined; after one year, newly produced T cells mostly supplied diversity. Alpha-beta T cells present about two months after transplant were reported to originate from several hundred expanded graft clones.

Sequenced here: PBMCs, mostly from graft donor cells, sampled 180 days after TCRalphabeta/CD19-depleted stem cell transplant. This TCR came from a female patient aged 2-10 years who had a stem cell transplant for aplastic anemia, so the T cells may come from the graft donor.

The CDR3 spells CASTQGGGADIQYF. The CDR3 nucleotides are TGTGCCAGCACACAGGGGGGGGGAGCGGACATTCAGTACTTC. The chain uses TRBV28 and TRBJ2-4; D is possibly TRBD1 (8 bases). V lost 7 bases and J 8 bases, leaving 18 bases between the germline ends. Germline CDR1 reads MDHEN; CDR2 reads SYDVKM. This CDR3 spans 14 amino acids.